These 2 T cell receptor beta chains were all obtained from the same sample, sequenced in a study of blood T cell repertoires in COVID-19. TCRdb's table, derived via immunoSEQ multiplex PCR, lists solely in-frame clones and lacks some. The sample shows under 50,000 clones, approximately 88% of them seen only once. The sample consisted of peripheral blood. The receptors derive from a man aged 45-65 years with active COVID-19.

This clone was counted only a few times. The chain carries TRBV4-2 and TRBJ1-2, with D perhaps matching TRBD1 (5 bases). CDR3 size: 14 residues. The V gene's germline CDR1 is LGHNA and CDR2 YNFKEQ. V was clipped by 4 bases and J by 4 bases, with 13 bases between them. In DNA form, the CDR3 reads TGTGCCAGCAGCCCCCGGGGGGTAGGCTATGGCTACACCTTC. Translated: CASSPRGVGYGYTF.

The J gene is TRBJ2-7, the V gene TRBV9; TRBD1 is a possible D gene (6 bases). V lost 3 bases, J lost 1 base, and 17 bases lay in between. Germline values: CDR1 SGDLS, CDR2 YYNGEE. The CDR3 length is 16 residues. CDR3 nucleotide sequence: TGTGCCAGCAGCGGCGGCGATGGGGGCCATTCCTACGAGCAGTACTTC. Translating gives CASSGGDGGHSYEQYF. The entire variable domain, with the rest obtained from reference TRBV9 and TRBJ2-7, is as follows: DSGVTQTPKHLITATGQRVTLRCSPRSGDLSVYWYQQSLDQGLQFLIQYYNGEERAKGNILERFSAQQFPDLHSELNLSSLELGDSALYFCASSGGDGGHSYEQYFGPGTRLTVT.